The rows below give T cell receptor beta chains drawn from one sample of a study of read filtering for tumor transcriptome and immune sequencing. MiXCR, run by TCRdb on the reads, gives a single entry per CDR3 protein. The table records about 130,000 distinct CDR3 sequences, 10% to 15% of them present only once. The sample was a population of CD138-negative cells sorted from bone marrow. Every receptor here comes from a donor aged 40 or over with multiple myeloma. CDR3s include the opening cysteine and the closing phenylalanine or tryptophan. Each record gives: D gene, V gene, J gene, clone size, CDR3 protein, CDR3 DNA. The D gene is left open where the match is weak. Rows may omit the clone size; those that give it use once, few, many or a size class.

d_gene: NA
v_gene: TRBV3-1
j_gene: TRBJ1-4
abundance: many
CDR3aa: CASSQDDDATVEKLFF
CDR3nt: TGTGCCAGCAGCCAAGATGATGACGCGACGGTTGAAAAACTGTTTTTT

d_gene: NA
v_gene: TRBV12-3/TRBV12-4
j_gene: TRBJ1-6
abundance: many
CDR3aa: CASCWEHYNSPLHF
CDR3nt: TGTGCCAGCTGCTGGGAGCACTATAATTCACCCCTCCACTTT

d_gene: NA
v_gene: TRBV5-1
j_gene: TRBJ1-1
abundance: few
CDR3aa: CASSLRVLEKNTEAFF
CDR3nt: TGCGCCAGCAGCTTGCGTGTATTGGAGAAGAACACTGAAGCTTTCTTT

d_gene: NA
v_gene: TRBV9
j_gene: TRBJ1-6
abundance: many
CDR3aa: CASSLLGDGNSPLHF
CDR3nt: TGTGCCAGCAGCTTGCTAGGGGACGGTAATTCACCCCTCCACTTT

d_gene: NA
v_gene: TRBV7-9
j_gene: TRBJ2-2
abundance: NA
CDR3aa: CASSLASGELFF
CDR3nt: TGTGCCAGCAGCTTAGCTTCCGGGGAGCTGTTTTTT

d_gene: NA
v_gene: TRBV6-1
j_gene: TRBJ2-5
abundance: few
CDR3aa: CASSAGREETQYF
CDR3nt: TGTGCCAGCAGTGCAGGCAGGGAAGAGACCCAGTACTTC

d_gene: NA
v_gene: TRBV5-1
j_gene: TRBJ1-1
abundance: many
CDR3aa: CASSVGGGVTEAFF
CDR3nt: TGCGCCAGCAGCGTCGGGGGAGGGGTCACTGAAGCTTTCTTT

d_gene: TRBD2
v_gene: TRBV3-1
j_gene: TRBJ2-1
abundance: many
CDR3aa: CASSRRDYDNEQFF
CDR3nt: TGTGCCAGCAGCCGCCGGGACTATGACAATGAGCAGTTCTTC

d_gene: NA
v_gene: TRBV28
j_gene: TRBJ2-1
abundance: many
CDR3aa: CASSLLTTANEQFF
CDR3nt: TGTGCCAGCAGCCTATTAACGACTGCTAATGAGCAGTTCTTC

d_gene: NA
v_gene: TRBV29-1
j_gene: TRBJ1-5
abundance: many
CDR3aa: CSVGTDDQPQHF
CDR3nt: TGCAGCGTTGGCACCGACGATCAGCCCCAGCATTTT

d_gene: NA
v_gene: TRBV7-9
j_gene: TRBJ2-7
abundance: many
CDR3aa: CASSLTDYEQYF
CDR3nt: TGTGCCAGCAGCTTAACAGACTACGAGCAGTACTTC

d_gene: NA
v_gene: TRBV5-1
j_gene: TRBJ2-3
abundance: many
CDR3aa: CASSLSPEDTQYF
CDR3nt: TGCGCCAGCAGCTTAAGTCCTGAGGATACGCAGTATTTT

d_gene: NA
v_gene: TRBV15
j_gene: TRBJ2-3
abundance: many
CDR3aa: CATSRDRGGDTQYF
CDR3nt: TGTGCCACCAGCAGAGATAGGGGGGGAGATACGCAGTATTTT

d_gene: TRBD1
v_gene: TRBV29-1
j_gene: TRBJ2-2
abundance: many
CDR3aa: CSVDRGFTGELFF
CDR3nt: TGCAGCGTTGACAGGGGGTTCACCGGGGAGCTGTTTTTT

d_gene: TRBD1
v_gene: TRBV7-9
j_gene: TRBJ2-5
abundance: NA
CDR3aa: CASSLYGTVQETQYF
CDR3nt: TGTGCCAGCAGCTTGTACGGGACAGTTCAAGAGACCCAGTACTTC

d_gene: NA
v_gene: TRBV24-1
j_gene: TRBJ1-5
abundance: NA
CDR3aa: CVTSRGGGSQPQHF
CDR3nt: TGTGTCACCAGTAGAGGGGGGGGCAGTCAGCCCCAGCATTTT

d_gene: NA
v_gene: TRBV6-2/TRBV6-3
j_gene: TRBJ2-5
abundance: medium-sized
CDR3aa: CASVLPGANSETQYF
CDR3nt: TGTGCCAGCGTCCTACCGGGAGCGAATTCAGAGACCCAGTACTTC

d_gene: TRBD2
v_gene: TRBV20-1
j_gene: TRBJ2-3
abundance: few
CDR3aa: CSARPSGGGDTQYF
CDR3nt: TGCAGTGCTAGACCCAGCGGGGGGGGAGATACGCAGTATTTT

d_gene: TRBD1
v_gene: TRBV5-1
j_gene: TRBJ1-1
abundance: NA
CDR3aa: CANSLTTGDTEAFF
CDR3nt: TGCGCCAACAGCTTGACGACAGGGGACACTGAAGCTTTCTTT

d_gene: NA
v_gene: TRBV29-1
j_gene: TRBJ2-3
abundance: many
CDR3aa: CSVAPQQSTDTQYF
CDR3nt: TGCAGCGTTGCCCCGCAGCAGAGCACAGATACGCAGTATTTT

d_gene: TRBD1
v_gene: TRBV3-1
j_gene: TRBJ1-4
abundance: many
CDR3aa: CASSETTGWNEKLFF
CDR3nt: TGTGCCAGCAGCGAGACGACAGGGTGGAATGAAAAACTGTTTTTT

d_gene: NA
v_gene: TRBV10-3
j_gene: TRBJ1-2
abundance: many
CDR3aa: CAITPDLSAGYTF
CDR3nt: TGTGCCATCACCCCGGACCTGAGTGCTGGCTACACCTTC

d_gene: TRBD2
v_gene: TRBV6-6
j_gene: TRBJ2-1
abundance: many
CDR3aa: CASRRLAGGNEQFF
CDR3nt: TGTGCCAGCAGGCGACTAGCGGGAGGCAATGAGCAGTTCTTC

d_gene: TRBD2
v_gene: TRBV5-1
j_gene: TRBJ2-2
abundance: few
CDR3aa: CASSIGLAGSNTGELFF
CDR3nt: TGCGCCAGCAGCATAGGACTAGCGGGATCGAACACCGGGGAGCTGTTTTTT

d_gene: TRBD2
v_gene: TRBV11-2
j_gene: TRBJ2-7
abundance: NA
CDR3aa: CASSLGTSSHEQYF
CDR3nt: TGTGCCAGCAGCTTAGGGACTAGTTCCCACGAGCAGTACTTC

d_gene: TRBD1
v_gene: TRBV7-9
j_gene: TRBJ2-7
abundance: many
CDR3aa: CASSSVGGDRDF
CDR3nt: TGTGCCAGCAGCTCGGTTGGAGGGGACAGGGACTTC

d_gene: NA
v_gene: TRBV15
j_gene: TRBJ1-5
abundance: few
CDR3aa: CATSRDGGGGQPQHF
CDR3nt: TGTGCCACCAGCAGAGATGGGGGAGGCGGGCAGCCCCAGCATTTT

d_gene: TRBD2
v_gene: TRBV11-1
j_gene: TRBJ2-1
abundance: many
CDR3aa: CASSPSVGGRHLQGGQFF
CDR3nt: TGTGCCAGCAGCCCCTCCGTCGGCGGGAGGCACTTACAAGGGGGGCAGTTCTTC

d_gene: NA
v_gene: TRBV5-1
j_gene: TRBJ2-5
abundance: many
CDR3aa: CASSLASYQETQYF
CDR3nt: TGCGCCAGCAGCTTGGCATCGTACCAAGAGACCCAGTACTTC

d_gene: NA
v_gene: TRBV15
j_gene: TRBJ2-1
abundance: many
CDR3aa: CATSRDLSSGEQFF
CDR3nt: TGTGCCACCAGCAGAGATCTCTCCTCTGGTGAGCAGTTCTTC

d_gene: TRBD1
v_gene: TRBV25-1
j_gene: TRBJ2-5
abundance: many
CDR3aa: CASSPPGTGQETQYF
CDR3nt: TGTGCCAGCAGTCCCCCGGGGACAGGGCAGGAGACCCAGTACTTC

d_gene: NA
v_gene: TRBV29-1
j_gene: TRBJ2-3
abundance: many
CDR3aa: CSLCVPGTDTQYF
CDR3nt: TGCAGCCTCTGTGTCCCCGGCACAGATACGCAGTATTTT

d_gene: TRBD2
v_gene: TRBV11-2
j_gene: TRBJ2-7
abundance: few
CDR3aa: CASSFGLAGSYEQYF
CDR3nt: TGTGCCAGCAGCTTCGGACTAGCGGGGTCCTACGAGCAGTACTTC

d_gene: TRBD2
v_gene: TRBV24-1
j_gene: TRBJ2-3
abundance: many
CDR3aa: CATSDPSGRATDTQYF
CDR3nt: TGTGCCACCAGTGATCCTAGCGGGAGGGCCACAGATACGCAGTATTTT

d_gene: TRBD1
v_gene: TRBV14
j_gene: TRBJ2-3
abundance: many
CDR3aa: CASRDRGHTPGLYF
CDR3nt: TGTGCCAGCCGCGACAGGGGACACACTCCAGGACTGTATTTT

d_gene: NA
v_gene: TRBV20-1
j_gene: TRBJ2-6
abundance: many
CDR3aa: CSAPQEGDPTTGANVLTF
CDR3nt: TGCAGTGCTCCTCAGGAGGGGGATCCTACCACTGGGGCCAACGTCCTGACTTTC

d_gene: NA
v_gene: TRBV20-1
j_gene: TRBJ2-1
abundance: many
CDR3aa: CSAKEGQTAKGQFF
CDR3nt: TGCAGCGCAAAGGAGGGACAGACGGCCAAAGGGCAGTTCTTC